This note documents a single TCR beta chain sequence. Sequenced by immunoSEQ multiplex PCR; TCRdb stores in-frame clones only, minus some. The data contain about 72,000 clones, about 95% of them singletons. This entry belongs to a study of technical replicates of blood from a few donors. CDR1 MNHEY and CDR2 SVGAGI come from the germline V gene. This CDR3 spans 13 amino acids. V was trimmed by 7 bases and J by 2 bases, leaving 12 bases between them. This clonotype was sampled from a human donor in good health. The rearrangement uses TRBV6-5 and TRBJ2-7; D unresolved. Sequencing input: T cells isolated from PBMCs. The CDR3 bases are TGTGCCAGCACCTCCTATGCCCCCTACGAGCAGTACTTC. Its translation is CASTSYAPYEQYF.